This T cell receptor beta chain originates from a study of T-cell reconstitution after alpha-beta-depleted transplantation in children. Preparing the TCRbeta library involved the use of unique molecular identifiers. MiXCR, applied by TCRdb to the PCR reads, yields one record per CDR3 protein. The sample carries more than 200,000 distinct CDR3 sequences, roughly 25% recorded once. The CDR3 loop spans 15 amino acids. The J segment lost 5 bases and the V segment lost 4 bases, leaving 12 bases of the junction unmatched. Per the germline V gene, CDR1 is SGDLS and CDR2 is YYNGEE. This clonotype was recorded many times.

The specimen comprised PBMCs, sampled before TCRalphabeta/CD19-depleted stem cell transplant. This clonotype was obtained from a girl aged 2 to 9 with Fanconi anemia, due to receive a stem cell transplant. The chain couples TRBV9 to TRBJ2-7, with TRBD2 identical over 7 bases. The CDR3 bases are TGTGCCAGCAGCCCCGTTGGCGGGAGAGTCCACGAGCAGTACTTC. It specifies CASSPVGGRVHEQYF. The complete variable domain, with remaining parts taken from reference TRBV9 and TRBJ2-7, reads DSGVTQTPKHLITATGQRVTLRCSPRSGDLSVYWYQQSLDQGLQFLIQYYNGEERAKGNILERFSAQQFPDLHSELNLSSLELGDSALYFCASSPVGGRVHEQYFGPGTRLTVT.